Listed here are 5 T cell receptor beta chains from one sample, sequenced in a study of cytomegalovirus exposure and HLA in healthy donors. This PCR relied on a set of 60 Vbeta primers and 13 Jbeta primers. This table comes from immunoSEQ multiplex PCR, and its TCRdb copy is limited to in-frame clones, with some not included. The data contain 220,000 or so clones, approximately 68% of them singletons. The sample taken for sequencing was PBMCs. These receptors were taken from a woman aged 25-40 years in good health and CMV-seronegative.

This sequence joins TRBV4-2 and TRBJ2-1, with 9 bases matching TRBD2. Germline trimming cut 0 bases from V and 6 bases from J; bases unmatched to any gene: 6. CDR3 size: 16 residues. Germline V gene sequence: CDR1 LGHNA, CDR2 YNFKEQ. The CDR3 reads CASSQDGTSLPNEQFF. The CDR3 DNA reads TGTGCCAGCAGCCAAGACGGGACTAGCCTTCCCAATGAGCAGTTCTTC.

Remarks on this clone: In the same sample, other DNA sequences code for this CDR3. V is TRBV7-9 and J is TRBJ1-2; TRBD1 matches at 7 bases. Trimming took 2 bases from V and 5 from J; bases not matched to a gene: 8. Germline values: CDR1 SEHNR, CDR2 FQNEAQ (reference sequence). This CDR3 has 15 amino acids. The CDR3 nucleotides are TGTGCCAGCAGCTTATTGGGACAGCAAACATATGGCTACACCTTC. This gives the protein CASSLLGQQTYGYTF.

In its sample, this clone was seen a few times. The V gene is TRBV2, the J gene TRBJ2-7, with a tentative D call TRBD2 (5 bases). This CDR3 spans 13 amino acids. V was shortened by 4 bases and J by 4 bases, with 11 bases between the two germline ends. Germline lookup yields CDR1 SNHLY and CDR2 FYNNEI. The CDR3 sequence is CASSGRTGYEQYF. In nucleotides, the CDR3 is TGTGCCAGCAGTGGCAGGACTGGATACGAGCAGTACTTC.

V is TRBV30 and J is TRBJ1-2; 8 bases agree with TRBD1. The V and J ends lost 2 bases and 2 bases, in that order; junction bases with no gene match: 7. This CDR3 is built from 15 residues. Germline CDR1 reads GTSNPN; CDR2 reads SVGIG (reference sequence). CDR3 loop: CAWSLPRTGNYGYTF. In nucleotides, the CDR3 is TGTGCCTGGAGTTTACCCCGGACAGGGAACTATGGCTACACCTTC.

The J gene is TRBJ1-5, the V gene TRBV19; no clear D. V was cut by 7 bases and J by 2 bases, with 15 bases left in between. The germline gives CDR1 LNHDA, CDR2 SQIVND (reference sequence). CDR3 size: 15 residues. The CDR3 region is CASIEGSRGNQPQHF. In DNA, the CDR3 is TGTGCCAGTATTGAGGGCTCGCGGGGCAATCAGCCCCAGCATTTT. Using reference TRBV19 and TRBJ1-5 for the parts outside the CDR3, the full variable domain is DGGITQSPKYLFRKEGQNVTLSCEQNLNHDAMYWYRQDPGQGLRLIYYSQIVNDFQKGDIAEGYSVSREKKESFPLTVTSAQKNPTAFYLCASIEGSRGNQPQHFGDGTRLSIL.